The clone carrying this T cell receptor (beta chain) has more than one count but fewer than ten. Its antigen remains unidentified. The sample is drawn from a study of cytomegalovirus exposure and HLA in healthy donors. This PCR relied on a set of 60 Vbeta primers and 13 Jbeta primers. Generated by immunoSEQ multiplex PCR, the TCRdb table keeps only in-frame clones and is missing some. The sample records around 100,000 clones, 60% to 85% being singletons. Notes on the study in general: According to an earlier analysis, most TCR beta V segments yielded productive rearrangements about 90% or about 30% of the time. The number of N-insertions in an Asian-associated ancestry cluster was reportedly below the 666-donor mean in a later analysis. Most subjects' HLA-A and HLA-B alleles were reportedly predicted from TCR beta sequences. Sequencing likely generated an artifact that appeared as a cluster of highly shared sequence variants.

CDR3 length equals 14 residues. V lost 7 bases and J lost 4; bases outside the gene matches: 3. CDR1 ENHRY and CDR2 SYGVKD come from the germline V gene. The clonotype originates from a young woman in good health and CMV-seropositive. Material: PBMCs. This chain uses TRBV10-3 with TRBJ2-5, with 13 nucleotides matching TRBD2. The CDR3: CAITRLAGGETQYF. In DNA, the CDR3 is TGTGCCATCACCCGACTAGCGGGAGGAGAGACCCAGTACTTC.